This TCR beta chain was identified in a study of T cells after yellow fever vaccination. This clonotype has at least ten counts. What it recognizes is unknown. They built TCR cDNA with 5'RACE template switching, a step that put in a universal primer site and UMIs. TCRdb re-analysed the 5' RACE reads in MiXCR, keeping a single row per CDR3 protein. The data hold 68,000 or so distinct CDR3 sequences, with approximately 7.4% observed a single time. Points from the study as a whole: Post-booster repertoires again held most primary-vaccination clones (about 95% CD4, around 90% CD8).

The CDR3 sequence is 16 residues long. Germline assignment: CDR1 DFQATT and CDR2 SNEGSKA (reference sequence). Trimming took 4 bases from V and 3 from J, leaving 16 bases between them. The sample in question was CD8+ T cells sorted from PBMCs, obtained 15 days after the yellow fever booster vaccination. V usage is TRBV20-1 and J usage is TRBJ1-6; D gene unclear. The receptor's source is a man aged 25-45 years who received the YFV17D yellow fever vaccine. CDR3 residues: CSAKRRKDYYNSPLHF. As DNA, the CDR3 is TGCAGTGCTAAAAGGCGAAAGGACTACTATAATTCACCCCTCCACTTT.